The 15 T cell receptor beta chains in this list originate from one sample, sequenced in a study of regulatory T cells in long-lasting Graves disease. Arm-PCR of CDR3 regions and iRepertoire HTBI primers were used to build TCR beta libraries. TCRdb ran MiXCR on the multiplex PCR reads and lists one entry per CDR3 protein. The sample has about 290,000 distinct CDR3 sequences; more than 20% are singletons. Documented time point: persistent/refractory GD, antithyroid drugs over 5 years with positive TRAb. With RNA extracted from PBMCs as input, the TCR library was made. The specimen comprised peripheral blood mononuclear cells (PBMCs), sampled when the disease was refractory, from a patient treated with antithyroid drugs. Every receptor here comes from a female donor with Graves disease.

This clonotype has a count of ten or more. The CDR3 DNA reads as TGCGCCAGCAGCCCCACTAGCGGGAGTGGTGGGGCCAACGTCCTGACTTTC. Translating gives CASSPTSGSGGANVLTF. The chain is built from TRBV5-1 and TRBJ2-6, with TRBD2 matching 11 bases. Germline V gene data show CDR1 as SGHRS and CDR2 as YFSETQ. The CDR3 is made up of 17 amino acids. With 4 bases clipped from V and 3 bases from J, the junction kept 6 bases outside the gene matches.

This clonotype was observed at least ten times. Here the CDR3 DNA reads TGCAGCGTTGTTGACGAAGGAGCTAACTATGGCTACACCTTC. It yields the protein CSVVDEGANYGYTF. The chain uses TRBV29-1 and TRBJ1-2; D is unclear. Germline-derived CDR1 and CDR2 are SQVTM and ANQGSEA. Trimming shortened V by 4 bases and J by 0 bases, and 12 bases separated the two germline ends. The CDR3 extends over 14 amino acids.

This clonotype was seen many times. The rearrangement joins TRBV2 to TRBJ2-5, with D possibly called TRBD1 or TRBD2 (5 bases each). Germline V gene lookup returns CDR1 SNHLY and CDR2 FYNNEI. Deletions cut 3 bases from V and 5 bases from J, with 13 bases between. The CDR3 is 14 residues long. The CDR3 DNA is TGTGCCAGCAGTGAGTCGACCGGGACGGAGACCCAGTACTTC. Its translation is CASSESTGTETQYF.

There are many counts of this clonotype. The chain employs TRBV28 and TRBJ2-2, with D hard to call. This CDR3 region has 15 residues. Germline V CDR1 and CDR2: MDHEN, SYDVKM. V lost 2 bases and J lost 0, with 7 bases in between. In DNA, the CDR3 is TGTGCCAGCAGTTTAGGTCGGACGAACACCGGGGAGCTGTTTTTT. It specifies CASSLGRTNTGELFF.

This chain links TRBV12-5 with TRBJ1-2; D gene ambiguous. The CDR3 is 14 residues long. Germline V gene sequence: CDR1 LGHNT, CDR2 FRNRAP. Trimming left V 6 bases short and J 7 bases short, with 18 bases between. This CDR3 reads CASGPDGRSGGYTF. The CDR3, as DNA: TGTGCTAGTGGCCCGGACGGGCGAAGTGGTGGCTACACCTTC.

This clonotype was detected many times. The chain uses TRBV7-9 and TRBJ2-6; 8 bases agree with TRBD1. Per the germline V gene, CDR1 is SEHNR and CDR2 is FQNEAQ (reference sequence). V gave up 6 bases and J gave up 0 bases; unmatched junction bases: 13. The CDR3 consists of 19 residues. The CDR3 spells CASSQGQATAISGANVLTF. Written as DNA, the CDR3 is TGTGCCAGCAGTCAGGGACAGGCTACGGCGATCTCTGGGGCCAACGTCCTGACTTTC.

Only a few counts were recorded for this clonotype. The chain couples TRBV4-3 to TRBJ1-1, with 7 bases lining up with TRBD1. J lost 1 base, V lost 0 bases, and 17 bases had no gene match. The CDR3 is made up of 20 amino acids. CDR1 and CDR2 from the germline V gene are LGHNA and YSLEER. The chain's CDR3 is CASSQDPGPLGQAGNTEAFF. CDR3 nucleotide sequence: TGCGCCAGCAGCCAAGATCCGGGACCCCTTGGACAGGCAGGGAACACTGAAGCTTTCTTT.

This chain uses TRBV19 with TRBJ2-2; 7 nucleotides align to TRBD1. V dropped 5 bases and J dropped 6; count of bases not matched to a gene: 6. Germline CDR1 LNHDA, CDR2 SQIVND (reference sequence). The CDR3 runs to 14 residues. CDR3 residues: CASSSTGFAGELFF. The CDR3 DNA is TGTGCCAGTAGTTCGACAGGGTTTGCCGGGGAGCTGTTTTTT.

This clonotype was found many times. This sequence joins TRBV27 and TRBJ1-4; possibly TRBD1 for D (5 bases). Trimming cost V 11 bases and J 8 bases, with 15 bases left between them. CDR1 and CDR2 (germline): MNHEY, SMNVEV (reference sequence). The CDR3 is made up of 12 amino acids. CDR3: CAYRRRGEKLFF. The CDR3 DNA reads TGTGCCTATCGGCGGCGGGGGGAAAAACTGTTTTTT.

This clonotype was seen many times. This chain uses TRBV6-5 with TRBJ1-5; 8 nucleotides match TRBD1. V was clipped by 2 bases and J by 9 bases; unmatched bases: 15. CDR3 length: 17 residues. Germline CDR1 MNHEY, CDR2 SVGAGI. CDR3 DNA: TGTGCCAGCAGTTACGCCGGGAACCAGGGGGCACTTCTGCCCCAGCATTTT. As protein: CASSYAGNQGALLPQHF.

The chain employs TRBV28 and TRBJ1-5; D uncertain. Germline CDR1 reads MDHEN; CDR2 reads SYDVKM. The CDR3 loop spans 14 amino acids. V was pared by 7 bases and J by 2 bases, with 12 bases between. The CDR3 DNA reads as TGTGCCAGCAATTTTGGGCAGGGCAATCAGCCCCAGCATTTT. Translating it yields CASNFGQGNQPQHF.

This clonotype was observed many times. The genes are TRBV27 and TRBJ1-2, with D possibly TRBD1 on 5 matching bases. Germline CDR1 MNHEY, CDR2 SMNVEV (reference sequence). The germline V and J ends were trimmed by 8 bases and 3 bases, with 13 bases remaining between them. This CDR3 has 13 residues. The CDR3 bases are TGTGCCAGCGGCGGGACGGGCCACTATGGCTACACCTTC. It codes for CASGGTGHYGYTF.

This clonotype appeared many times. The chain uses TRBV7-2 and TRBJ2-5, with unresolved D. The CDR3 length is 12 residues. Trimming took off 4 bases at V and 4 bases at J, with 7 bases between the two ends. Germline loops: CDR1 SGHTA, CDR2 FQGNSA. The CDR3 nucleotides are TGTGCCAGCAGCTCGTCCAGAGAGACCCAGTACTTC. It codes for CASSSSRETQYF.

A few counts support this clonotype. This chain links TRBV4-3 with TRBJ2-2, with D hard to call. V lost 0 bases and J 7 bases, leaving 9 bases between the germline ends. Germline CDR1 and CDR2: LGHNA and YSLEER. This CDR3 is 14 amino acids long. The CDR3 spells CASSQDRTVGELFF. Written as DNA, the CDR3 is TGCGCCAGCAGCCAAGATCGCACAGTCGGGGAGCTGTTTTTT.

As to this clonotype: Its ends do not fully match the called genes, so a read error is possible. J is TRBJ1-1 and V is TRBV25-1, with TRBD1 matching over 7 bases. The germline CDR1 and CDR2 sequences are MGHDK and SYGVNS. The CDR3 loop spans 15 amino acids. DNA for the CDR3: TGTGCCAGCAGTGACACCACAGGGGTGGACACCGAAGCTTTCTTT. Its translation is CASSDTTGVDTEAFF.